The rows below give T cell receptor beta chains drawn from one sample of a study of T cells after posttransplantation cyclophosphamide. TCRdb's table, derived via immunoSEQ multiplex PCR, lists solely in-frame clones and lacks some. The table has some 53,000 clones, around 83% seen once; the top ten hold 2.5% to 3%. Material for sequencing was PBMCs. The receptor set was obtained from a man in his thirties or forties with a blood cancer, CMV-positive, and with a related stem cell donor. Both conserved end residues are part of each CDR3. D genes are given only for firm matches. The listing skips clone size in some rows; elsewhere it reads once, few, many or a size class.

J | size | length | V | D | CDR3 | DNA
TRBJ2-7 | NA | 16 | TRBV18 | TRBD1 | CASSSGSKQGSYEQYF | TGTGCCAGCTCGTCCGGATCTAAACAGGGGAGCTACGAGCAGTACTTC
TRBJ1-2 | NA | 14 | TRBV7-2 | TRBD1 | CASSPQGGDYGYTF | TGTGCCAGCAGCCCCCAGGGGGGTGACTATGGCTACACCTTC
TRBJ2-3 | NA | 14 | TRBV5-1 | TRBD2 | CASRLSGSTYTQYF | TGCGCCAGCAGACTTAGCGGGAGTACGTATACGCAGTATTTT
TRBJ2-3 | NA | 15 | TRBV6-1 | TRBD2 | CASRGGQGYGDTQYF | TGTGCCAGCAGGGGAGGGCAGGGTTATGGAGATACGCAGTATTTT
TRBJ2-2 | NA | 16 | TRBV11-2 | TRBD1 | CASSLVVRGQTGELFF | TGTGCCAGCAGCTTGGTAGTAAGGGGACAGACCGGGGAGCTGTTTTTT
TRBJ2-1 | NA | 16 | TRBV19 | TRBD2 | CASSIGLAGSRGEQFF | TGTGCCAGTAGTATAGGACTAGCGGGATCCAGAGGGGAGCAGTTCTTC
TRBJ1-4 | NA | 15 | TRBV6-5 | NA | CASSYKGDNNEKLFF | TGTGCCAGCAGTTACAAGGGAGATAATAATGAAAAACTGTTTTTT
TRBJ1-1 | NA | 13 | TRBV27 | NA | CASSITANTEAFF | TGTGCCAGCAGTATAACAGCGAACACTGAAGCTTTCTTT
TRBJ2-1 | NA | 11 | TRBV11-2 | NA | CASTRAYEQFF | TGTGCCAGCACCAGGGCATATGAGCAGTTCTTC
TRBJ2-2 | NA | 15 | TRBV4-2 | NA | CASSPLNRETGELFF | TGTGCCAGCAGCCCCTTAAACAGGGAAACCGGGGAGCTGTTTTTT
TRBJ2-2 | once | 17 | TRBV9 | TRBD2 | CASTGTSGLIGTGELFF | TGTGCCAGCACTGGGACTAGTGGACTTATCGGCACCGGGGAGCTGTTTTTT
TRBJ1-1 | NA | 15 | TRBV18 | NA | CASSPLQGMDTEAFF | TGTGCCAGCTCACCACTTCAGGGAATGGACACTGAAGCTTTCTTT
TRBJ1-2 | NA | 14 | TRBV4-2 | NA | CASRLRTVNYGYTF | TGTGCCAGCAGACTCAGGACAGTTAACTATGGCTACACCTTC
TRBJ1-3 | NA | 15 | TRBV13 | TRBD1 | CASSFQGVSGNTIYF | TGTGCCAGCAGCTTCCAGGGGGTATCTGGAAACACCATATATTTT
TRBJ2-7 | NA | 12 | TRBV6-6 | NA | CASSAEGYEQYF | TGTGCCAGCAGTGCGGAGGGTTACGAGCAGTACTTC
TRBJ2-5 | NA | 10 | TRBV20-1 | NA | CSIPGETQYF | TGCAGTATCCCCGGGGAGACCCAGTACTTC
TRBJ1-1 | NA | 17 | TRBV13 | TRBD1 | CASSIDRAVTLNTEAFF | TGTGCCAGCAGCATAGACAGGGCTGTAACTCTGAACACTGAAGCTTTCTTT
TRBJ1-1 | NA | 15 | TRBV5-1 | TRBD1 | CASSSDRDGRAEAFF | TGCGCCAGCAGCTCGGACAGGGATGGAAGAGCTGAAGCTTTCTTT
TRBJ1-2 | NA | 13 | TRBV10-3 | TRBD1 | CASSRQGGYGYTF | TGTGCCAGCAGTAGACAGGGCGGCTATGGCTACACCTTC
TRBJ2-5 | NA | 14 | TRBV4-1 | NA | CASSPPGVQETQYF | TGCGCCAGCAGTCCCCCGGGGGTCCAAGAGACCCAGTACTTC
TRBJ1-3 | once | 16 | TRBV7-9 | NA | CASSPFTGTSGNTIYF | TGTGCCAGCAGCCCGTTTACAGGGACCTCTGGAAACACCATATATTTT
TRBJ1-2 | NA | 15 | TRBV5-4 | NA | CASSPDSQANYGYTF | TGTGCCAGCAGCCCTGACAGTCAAGCTAACTATGGCTACACCTTC
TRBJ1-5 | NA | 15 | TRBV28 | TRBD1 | CASCSFRGLGQPQHF | TGTGCCAGCTGCTCCTTCAGGGGGCTCGGACAGCCCCAGCATTTT
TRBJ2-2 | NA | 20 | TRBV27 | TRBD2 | CASRRGGSGLAGGPGGELFF | TGTGCCAGCCGTAGGGGGGGCAGTGGACTAGCGGGAGGGCCAGGCGGGGAGCTGTTTTTT
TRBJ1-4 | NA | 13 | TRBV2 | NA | CASSDGVVLKLFF | TGTGCCAGCAGTGACGGGGTAGTTTTGAAACTGTTTTTT
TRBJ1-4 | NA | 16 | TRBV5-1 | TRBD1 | CASSLRGQGWGEKLFF | TGCGCCAGCAGCTTGAGAGGACAGGGGTGGGGTGAAAAACTGTTTTTT
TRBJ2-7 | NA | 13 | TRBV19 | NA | CASSPQGFYEQYF | TGTGCCAGTAGCCCCCAGGGGTTTTACGAGCAGTACTTC
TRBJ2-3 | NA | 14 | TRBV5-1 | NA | CASSKLSGTDTQYF | TGCGCCAGCAGCAAACTTAGCGGCACAGATACGCAGTATTTT
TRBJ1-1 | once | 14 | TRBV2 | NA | CASRPVLGGAEAFF | TGTGCCAGCAGACCCGTCCTGGGGGGGGCTGAAGCTTTCTTT
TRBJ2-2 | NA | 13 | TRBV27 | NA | CASRPTEGGELFF | TGTGCCAGCAGGCCTACCGAGGGCGGGGAGCTGTTTTTT
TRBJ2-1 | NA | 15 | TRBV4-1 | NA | CASSQAWTEVNEQFF | TGCGCCAGCAGCCAGGCCTGGACAGAAGTCAATGAGCAGTTCTTC
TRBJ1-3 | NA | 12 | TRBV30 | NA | CAWKNPGNTIYF | TGTGCCTGGAAAAATCCGGGAAACACCATATATTTT
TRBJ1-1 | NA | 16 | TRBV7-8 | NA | CASSLRVGGQDTEAFF | TGTGCCAGCAGCCTGAGGGTGGGGGGGCAGGACACTGAAGCTTTCTTT
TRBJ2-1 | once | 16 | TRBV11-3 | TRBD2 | CASSASLASGNNEQFF | TGTGCCAGCAGCGCATCCCTGGCTAGCGGAAACAATGAGCAGTTCTTC
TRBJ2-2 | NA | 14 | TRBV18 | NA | CASSSPPNTGELFF | TGTGCCAGCTCGTCTCCCCCGAACACCGGGGAGCTGTTTTTT
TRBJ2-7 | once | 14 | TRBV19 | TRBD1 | CASSIGDSTYEQYF | TGTGCCAGTAGTATAGGGGACAGCACCTACGAGCAGTACTTC
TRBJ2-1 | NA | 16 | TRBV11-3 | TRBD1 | CASSLSGTAPYNEQFF | TGTGCCAGCAGCCTATCTGGGACAGCCCCCTACAATGAGCAGTTCTTC
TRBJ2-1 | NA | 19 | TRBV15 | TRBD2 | CATSRDPGLASRAYNEQFF | TGTGCCACCAGCAGAGATCCGGGACTAGCAAGCCGGGCCTACAATGAGCAGTTCTTC
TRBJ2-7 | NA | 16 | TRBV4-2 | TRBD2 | CASSQGGRLAAYEQYF | TGTGCCAGCAGCCAAGGAGGTCGGCTAGCGGCCTACGAGCAGTACTTC
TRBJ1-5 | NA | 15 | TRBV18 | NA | CASSPLDSPNQPQHF | TGTGCCAGCTCACCACTCGACAGTCCTAATCAGCCCCAGCATTTT
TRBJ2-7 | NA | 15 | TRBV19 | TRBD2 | CASSIEAGGPYEQYF | TGTGCCAGTAGTATAGAGGCGGGAGGGCCCTACGAGCAGTACTTC
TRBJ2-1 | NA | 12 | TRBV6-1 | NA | CASSGSSDEQFF | TGTGCCAGCAGCGGGTCGAGCGATGAGCAGTTCTTC
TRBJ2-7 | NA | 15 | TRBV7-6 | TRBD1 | CASSRGQGGSYEQYF | TGTGCCAGCAGCCGTGGACAGGGGGGATCCTACGAGCAGTACTTC
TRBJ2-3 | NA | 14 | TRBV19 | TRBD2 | CASSSGRVVDTQYF | TGTGCCAGTAGTAGCGGGAGGGTGGTTGATACGCAGTATTTT
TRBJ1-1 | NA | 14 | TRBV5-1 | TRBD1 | CASSRQGANTEAFF | TGCGCCAGCAGTAGACAGGGGGCGAACACTGAAGCTTTCTTT
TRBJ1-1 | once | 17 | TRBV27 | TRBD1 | CASTNRGQGRGGTEAFF | TGTGCCAGCACCAACCGCGGACAGGGGCGAGGAGGTACTGAAGCTTTCTTT
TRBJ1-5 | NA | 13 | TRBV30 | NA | CAWSVGAGQPQHF | TGTGCCTGGAGTGTAGGGGCAGGTCAGCCCCAGCATTTT
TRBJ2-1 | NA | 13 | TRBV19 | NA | CASSISRDNEQFF | TGTGCCAGTAGTATCTCCAGGGACAATGAGCAGTTCTTC
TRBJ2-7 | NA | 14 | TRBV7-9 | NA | CASSLPAGPYEQYF | TGTGCCAGCAGCCTTCCCGCGGGACCCTACGAGCAGTACTTC
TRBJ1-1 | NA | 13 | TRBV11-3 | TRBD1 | CASSFNRGMEAFF | TGTGCCAGCAGTTTCAACAGGGGAATGGAAGCTTTCTTT
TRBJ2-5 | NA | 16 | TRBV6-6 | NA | CASSYSVTRTQETQYF | TGTGCCAGCAGTTACTCGGTCACACGTACCCAAGAGACCCAGTACTTC
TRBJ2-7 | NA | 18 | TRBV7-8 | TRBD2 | CASSLAAEVAGGSYEQYF | TGTGCCAGCAGCTTAGCTGCCGAGGTAGCGGGGGGCTCCTACGAGCAGTACTTC
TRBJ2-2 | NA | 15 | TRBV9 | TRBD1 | CASSVGQGLTGELFF | TGTGCCAGCAGCGTAGGACAGGGTTTAACCGGGGAGCTGTTTTTT
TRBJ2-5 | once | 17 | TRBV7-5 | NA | CARSSTLPGTGKETQYF | TGTGCCAGAAGCTCGACTTTACCCGGGACAGGGAAAGAGACCCAGTACTTC
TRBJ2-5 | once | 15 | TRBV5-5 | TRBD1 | CASSRGQAFQETQYF | TGTGCCAGCAGCCGGGGACAGGCCTTCCAAGAGACCCAGTACTTC
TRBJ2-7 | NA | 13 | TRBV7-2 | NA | CASSRSRSYEQYF | TGTGCCAGCAGCCGGTCGCGGTCCTACGAGCAGTACTTC
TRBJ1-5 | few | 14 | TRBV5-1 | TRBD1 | CASSPGQADQPQHF | TGCGCCAGCAGCCCGGGACAGGCTGATCAGCCCCAGCATTTT
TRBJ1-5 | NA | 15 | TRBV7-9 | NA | CASSLGGGYNQPQHF | TGTGCCAGCAGCTTGGGTGGGGGGTACAATCAGCCCCAGCATTTT
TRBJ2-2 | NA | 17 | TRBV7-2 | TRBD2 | CASSFRLGLSNTGELFF | TGTGCCAGCAGTTTCAGACTGGGACTATCGAACACCGGGGAGCTGTTTTTT
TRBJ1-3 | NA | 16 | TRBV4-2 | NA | CASSQDRVKGGNTIYF | TGTGCCAGCAGCCAAGACAGGGTTAAAGGAGGAAACACCATATATTTT